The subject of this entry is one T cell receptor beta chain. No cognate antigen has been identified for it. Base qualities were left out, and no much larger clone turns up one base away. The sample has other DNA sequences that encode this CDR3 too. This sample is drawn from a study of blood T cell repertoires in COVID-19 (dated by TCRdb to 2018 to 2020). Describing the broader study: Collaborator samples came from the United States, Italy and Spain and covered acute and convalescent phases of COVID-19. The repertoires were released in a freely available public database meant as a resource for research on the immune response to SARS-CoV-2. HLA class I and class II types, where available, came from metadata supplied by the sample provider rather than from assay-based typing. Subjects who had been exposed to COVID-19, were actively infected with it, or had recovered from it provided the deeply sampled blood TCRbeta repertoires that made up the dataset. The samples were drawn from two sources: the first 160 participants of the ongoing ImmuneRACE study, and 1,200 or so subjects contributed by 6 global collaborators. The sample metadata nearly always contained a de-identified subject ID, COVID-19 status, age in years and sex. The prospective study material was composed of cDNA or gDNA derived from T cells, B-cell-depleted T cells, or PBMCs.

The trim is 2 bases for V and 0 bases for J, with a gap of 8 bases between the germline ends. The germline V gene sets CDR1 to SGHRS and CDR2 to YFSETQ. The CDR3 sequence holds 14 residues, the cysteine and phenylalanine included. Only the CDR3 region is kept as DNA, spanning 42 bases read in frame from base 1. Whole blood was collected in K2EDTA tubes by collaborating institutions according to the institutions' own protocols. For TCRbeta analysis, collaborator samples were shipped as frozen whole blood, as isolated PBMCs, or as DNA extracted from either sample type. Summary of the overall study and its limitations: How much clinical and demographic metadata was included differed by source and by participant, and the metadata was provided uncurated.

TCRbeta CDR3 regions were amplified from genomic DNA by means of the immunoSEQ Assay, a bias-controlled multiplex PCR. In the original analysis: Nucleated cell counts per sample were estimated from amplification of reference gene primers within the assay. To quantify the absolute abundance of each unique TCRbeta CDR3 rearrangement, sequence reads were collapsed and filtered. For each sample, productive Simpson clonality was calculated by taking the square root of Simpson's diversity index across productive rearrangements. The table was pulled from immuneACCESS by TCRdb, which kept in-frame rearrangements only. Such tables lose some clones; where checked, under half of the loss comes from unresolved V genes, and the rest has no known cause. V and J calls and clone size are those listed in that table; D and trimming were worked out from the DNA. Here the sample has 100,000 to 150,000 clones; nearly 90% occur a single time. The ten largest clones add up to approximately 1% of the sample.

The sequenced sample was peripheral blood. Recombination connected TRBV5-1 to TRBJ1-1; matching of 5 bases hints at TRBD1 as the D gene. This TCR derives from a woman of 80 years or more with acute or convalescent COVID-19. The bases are TGCGCCAGCAGCTTTGGGACTTTGAACACTGAAGCTTTCTTT. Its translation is CASSFGTLNTEAFF.